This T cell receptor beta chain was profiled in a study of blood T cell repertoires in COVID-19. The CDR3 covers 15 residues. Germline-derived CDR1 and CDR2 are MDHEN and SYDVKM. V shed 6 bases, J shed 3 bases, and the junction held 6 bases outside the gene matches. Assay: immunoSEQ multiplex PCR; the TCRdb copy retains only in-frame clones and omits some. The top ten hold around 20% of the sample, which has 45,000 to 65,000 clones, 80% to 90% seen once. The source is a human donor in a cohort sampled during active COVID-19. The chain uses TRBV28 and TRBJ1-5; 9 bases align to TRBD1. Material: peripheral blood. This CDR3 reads CASSLGQGTNQPQHF. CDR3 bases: TGTGCCAGCAGCCTGGGACAGGGAACCAATCAGCCCCAGCATTTT.